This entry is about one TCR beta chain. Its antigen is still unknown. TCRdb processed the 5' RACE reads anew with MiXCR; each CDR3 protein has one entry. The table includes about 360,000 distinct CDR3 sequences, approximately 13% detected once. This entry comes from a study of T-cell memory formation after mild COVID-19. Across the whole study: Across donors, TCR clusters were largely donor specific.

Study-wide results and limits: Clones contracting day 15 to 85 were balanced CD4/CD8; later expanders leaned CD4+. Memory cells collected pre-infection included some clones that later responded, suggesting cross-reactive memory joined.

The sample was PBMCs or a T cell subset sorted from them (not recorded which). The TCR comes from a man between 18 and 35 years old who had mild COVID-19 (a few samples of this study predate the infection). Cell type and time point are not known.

CDR3 protein: CASSLEAGWGTGELFF. The CDR3 region has the DNA TGTGCCAGCAGCTTAGAAGCAGGGTGGGGCACCGGGGAGCTGTTTTTT. This chain links TRBV7-6 with TRBJ2-2; D might be TRBD1 (5 bases). Trimming pared 1 base from V and 4 bases from J, leaving 13 bases between. This CDR3 spans 16 amino acids. The germline CDR1 and CDR2 sequences are SGHVS and FNYEAQ.